This passage covers 24 T cell receptor beta chains from one sample sequenced in a study of cytomegalovirus exposure and HLA in healthy donors. Vbeta (60) and Jbeta (13) primers were used in the PCR. Data came from immunoSEQ multiplex PCR; TCRdb stores just in-frame clones and leaves some out. Of 60,000 to 85,000 clones in the sample, 78% were seen once. The source material was PBMCs. These receptors originate from a man aged 35 to 55 in good health and CMV-seronegative.

The chain's CDR3 is CASGGRGHQPQHF. CDR3 nucleotides: TGTGCCAGCGGTGGCAGGGGTCATCAGCCCCAGCATTTT. V is TRBV6-1 and J is TRBJ1-5; the D gene is possibly TRBD1 (6 bases). Germline assignment: CDR1 MNHNS and CDR2 SASEGT. CDR3 length: 13 residues. V was clipped by 8 bases and J by 5 bases, with 13 bases between them.

Only a few counts were recorded for this clone. V is TRBV2 and J is TRBJ1-3, with D unclear. Germline V gene data show CDR1 as SNHLY and CDR2 as FYNNEI. The V end lost 8 bases, the J end lost 4 bases, and 9 bases lay between the germline ends. The CDR3 spans 12 residues. CDR3 sequence: CASGSRGNTIYF. The CDR3, as DNA: TGTGCCAGCGGGAGCAGGGGAAACACCATATATTTT.

This clone occurred a few times. The chain carries TRBV7-2 and TRBJ1-1, with D possibly TRBD1 on 6 matching bases. The CDR3 sequence is 13 residues long. V lost 3 bases and J lost 8, with 13 bases in between. The germline V gene has CDR1 SGHTA and CDR2 FQGNSA. The CDR3 loop is CASSFKQGREAFF. CDR3 nucleotides: TGTGCCAGCAGCTTCAAACAGGGTCGCGAAGCTTTCTTT.

This clone was seen just once. The chain uses TRBV4-2 and TRBJ2-7; the D is unclear. The germline V gene has CDR1 LGHNA and CDR2 YNFKEQ. Between the trimmed V and J ends, which lost 0 bases and 3 bases, there was a span of 12 bases. The CDR3 loop spans 15 amino acids. CDR3 protein: CASSQDPKDNYEQYF. The CDR3 DNA is TGTGCCAGCAGCCAAGATCCCAAAGACAACTACGAGCAGTACTTC.

This chain links TRBV28 with TRBJ2-5; 7 positions agree with TRBD1. The J call may be incorrect, as the DNA end agrees better with TRBJ2-7. The CDR3 spans 14 residues. Germline V gene lookup returns CDR1 MDHEN and CDR2 SYDVKM. The chain's CDR3 is CASRNRGSSYEQYF. In DNA, the CDR3 is TGTGCCAGCAGAAACAGGGGCAGCTCCTACGAGCAGTACTTC.

This clone was counted only a few times. The chain employs TRBV19 and TRBJ1-2, with 10 positions matching TRBD1. This CDR3 comprises 13 residues. Germline CDR1 is LNHDA and CDR2 is SQIVND (reference sequence). V trimming: 10 bases; J trimming: 5 bases; junction bases outside the gene matches: 7. Here the CDR3 reads CATGDRGGYGYTF. The DNA for the CDR3 is TGTGCCACTGGGGACAGGGGTGGATATGGCTACACCTTC. The full variable domain, with the rest looked up from reference TRBV19 and TRBJ1-2, is DGGITQSPKYLFRKEGQNVTLSCEQNLNHDAMYWYRQDPGQGLRLIYYSQIVNDFQKGDIAEGYSVSREKKESFPLTVTSAQKNPTAFYLCATGDRGGYGYTFGSGTRLTVV.

This clone occurred once. The chain is built from TRBV28 and TRBJ1-2; D remains unclear. CDR1 is MDHEN, CDR2 SYDVKM, per germline. This CDR3 contains 17 residues. V lost 4 bases and J lost 0, with 18 bases in between. The CDR3 sequence is CASSSSSLTETNYGYTF. The CDR3 region has the DNA TGTGCCAGCAGTTCATCCTCCCTTACAGAGACTAACTATGGCTACACCTTC.

J is TRBJ2-5 and V is TRBV20-1; D unresolved. The CDR3 is 11 amino acids. Germline V gene sequence: CDR1 DFQATT, CDR2 SNEGSKA (reference sequence). Trimming cost V 3 bases and J 3 bases, with 5 bases left between them. The CDR3 here is CSASREETQYF. The CDR3 coding sequence is TGCAGTGCTAGCCGAGAAGAGACCCAGTACTTC.

The chain carries TRBV6-1 and TRBJ2-7; no clear D gene. The V gene lost 1 base and the J gene lost 3 bases, with 10 bases spanning the gap. This CDR3 has 14 amino acids. Germline V gives CDR1 MNHNS, CDR2 SASEGT. The CDR3 nucleotides read TGTGCCAGCAGTGAAGAAAGTCTATACTACGAGCAGTACTTC. Its translation: CASSEESLYYEQYF.

The rearrangement uses TRBV5-1 and TRBJ1-4; maybe TRBD1 (5 bases). Trimming cost V 0 bases and J 7 bases, with 13 bases left between them. CDR3 length: 15 residues. Germline lookup yields CDR1 SGHRS and CDR2 YFSETQ. This CDR3 is CASSLGTGGSEKLFF. DNA of the CDR3: TGCGCCAGCAGCTTGGGAACAGGTGGCAGTGAAAAACTGTTTTTT.

V gene TRBV7-8 combines with J gene TRBJ1-5; 7 bases match TRBD1. The germline CDR1 and CDR2 sequences are SGHVS and FQNEAQ. V was clipped by 5 bases and J by 2 bases; unmatched bases: 3. The CDR3 consists of 14 residues. The CDR3 loop is CASSQGGGNQPQHF. CDR3 nucleotide sequence: TGTGCCAGCAGCCAGGGGGGTGGCAATCAGCCCCAGCATTTT.

In this sample, this clone turned up a few times. V gene TRBV4-1 combines with J gene TRBJ1-6; 9 positions agree with TRBD1. The V gene end was trimmed by 2 bases and the J gene end by 9 bases; junction bases not matched to a gene: 2. This CDR3 region has 14 residues. Looked up from germline, CDR1 is MGHRA and CDR2 is YSYEKL. The chain's CDR3 is CASSQRTGVSPLHF. Here the CDR3 DNA reads TGCGCCAGCAGCCAAAGGACAGGGGTTTCACCCCTCCACTTT.

The chain recombines TRBV11-2 with TRBJ1-5; D is possibly TRBD1 (5 bases). Trimming left V 1 base short and J 5 bases short, with 9 bases between. This CDR3 is 14 amino acids long. Per the germline V gene, CDR1 is SGHAT and CDR2 is FQNNGV. CDR3 coding DNA: TGTGCCAGCAGCTTAGTTCCGGGGGATCAGCCCCAGCATTTT. It specifies CASSLVPGDQPQHF.

The chain has TRBV5-1 and TRBJ2-1; TRBD2 agrees at 9 bases. The V gene's germline CDR1 is SGHRS and CDR2 YFSETQ. This CDR3 is built from 15 residues. V gave up 4 bases and J gave up 6 bases; unmatched junction bases: 8. CDR3 nucleotide sequence: TGCGCCAGCAGCACCTCGTTTAGCGGGAGCAATGAGCAGTTCTTC. It is translated as CASSTSFSGSNEQFF.

The chain recombines TRBV7-9 with TRBJ2-7, with TRBD1 as a possible D gene (5 bases). The V end lost 4 bases, the J end lost 6 bases, and 13 bases lay between the germline ends. CDR3 length: 13 residues. The germline CDR1 and CDR2 sequences are SEHNR and FQNEAQ (reference sequence). CDR3 coding DNA: TGTGCCAGCAGCTCGAGGTCCCAGGGCGAGCAGTACTTC. This translates into CASSSRSQGEQYF. Based on the CDR3 plus reference TRBV7-9 and TRBJ2-7, the full variable domain is DTGVSQNPRHKITKRGQNVTFRCDPISEHNRLYWYRQTLGQGPEFLTYFQNEAQLEKSRLLSDRFSAERPKGSFSTLEIQRTEQGDSAMYLCASSSRSQGEQYFGPGTRLTVT.

This clone was observed a handful of times. This chain links TRBV28 with TRBJ2-7, with D possibly matching TRBD2 (6 bases). V gave up 3 bases and J gave up 3 bases, with 12 bases separating them. The CDR3 is made up of 14 amino acids. From germline, CDR1 is MDHEN and CDR2 SYDVKM. Here the CDR3 reads CASSLGKGLYEQYF. CDR3 sequence (DNA): TGTGCCAGCAGTTTGGGGAAGGGACTCTACGAGCAGTACTTC. Filled out from reference TRBV28 and TRBJ2-7, the complete variable domain reads DVKVTQSSRYLVKRTGEKVFLECVQDMDHENMFWYRQDPGLGLRLIYFSYDVKMKEKGDIPEGYSVSREKKERFSLILESASTNQTSMYLCASSLGKGLYEQYFGPGTRLTVT.

Note on this clone: In the same sample, other DNA sequences code for this CDR3. The V call is TRBV9, the J call TRBJ2-7; 8 nucleotides match TRBD2. The CDR3 is 15 residues long. With V trimmed by 0 bases and J by 7 bases, 9 bases remained unmatched. Per the germline V gene, CDR1 is SGDLS and CDR2 is YYNGEE. In nucleotides, the CDR3 is TGTGCCAGCAGCGTAGCCCCCAGCGGGAGTTGGGAGCAGTACTTC. This gives the protein CASSVAPSGSWEQYF. Full variable domain (remainder filled in from reference TRBV9 and TRBJ2-7): DSGVTQTPKHLITATGQRVTLRCSPRSGDLSVYWYQQSLDQGLQFLIQYYNGEERAKGNILERFSAQQFPDLHSELNLSSLELGDSALYFCASSVAPSGSWEQYFGPGTRLTVT.

The chain has TRBV6-5 and TRBJ2-2, with TRBD2 matching over 7 bases. The CDR3 totals 16 residues. Germline V CDR1 and CDR2: MNHEY, SVGAGI. V was pared by 0 bases and J by 0 bases, with 1 base of the junction left unmatched. Here the CDR3 reads CASSYSGTTNTGELFF. In nucleotides, the CDR3 is TGTGCCAGCAGTTACTCAGGGACTACGAACACCGGGGAGCTGTTTTTT.

The chain uses TRBV19 and TRBJ1-2, with unresolved D. This CDR3 comprises 15 residues. Germline CDR1 reads LNHDA; CDR2 reads SQIVND (reference sequence). V lost 1 base and J lost 6, with 15 bases in between. The CDR3 region has the DNA TGTGCCAGTAGTATAGGTGGGAGTATCGTAGATGGCTACACCTTC. This encodes CASSIGGSIVDGYTF.

Regarding this clone: At the DNA level, this CDR3 is encoded by other sequences in the same sample as well. The J gene is TRBJ2-1, the V gene TRBV7-3; tentatively, D is TRBD2 (6 bases). Trimming stripped 5 bases from V and 2 bases from J, with 13 bases between. The CDR3 extends over 15 amino acids. Germline loops: CDR1 SGHTA, CDR2 FQGTGA. The CDR3 nucleotides are TGTGCCAGCAGCCTGGGGAGCGGGCCCTACAATGAGCAGTTCTTC. Amino acids: CASSLGSGPYNEQFF.

The rearrangement joins TRBV28 to TRBJ2-3; 8 bases align to TRBD1. The germline V gene has CDR1 MDHEN and CDR2 SYDVKM. V was pared by 1 base and J by 3 bases, with 12 bases of the junction left unmatched. CDR3 size: 18 residues. DNA for the CDR3: TGTGCCAGCAGTTTATTAAGCTACAGGGGGAGTGGGACAGATACGCAGTATTTT. It encodes CASSLLSYRGSGTDTQYF.

V and J are TRBV7-3 and TRBJ2-5, with D possibly TRBD2 on 6 matching bases. Germline CDR1 reads SGHTA; CDR2 reads FQGTGA. This CDR3 is built from 15 residues. Between the trimmed V and J ends, which lost 6 bases and 4 bases, there was a span of 18 bases. In DNA, the CDR3 is TGTGCCAGCAGGCGGGGTGGGATAGGGGCAGAGACCCAGTACTTC. Its protein product is CASRRGGIGAETQYF.

The chain links TRBV9 to TRBJ1-2, with D unclear. This CDR3 is 13 amino acids long. V was trimmed by 0 bases and J by 2 bases, leaving 5 bases between them. Per the germline V gene, CDR1 is SGDLS and CDR2 is YYNGEE. Here the CDR3 reads CASSVDSNYGYTF. CDR3 nucleotides: TGTGCCAGCAGCGTAGACAGCAACTATGGCTACACCTTC. Full variable domain (outside the CDR3, taken from reference TRBV9 and TRBJ1-2): DSGVTQTPKHLITATGQRVTLRCSPRSGDLSVYWYQQSLDQGLQFLIQYYNGEERAKGNILERFSAQQFPDLHSELNLSSLELGDSALYFCASSVDSNYGYTFGSGTRLTVV.

This clone was seen a handful of times. This chain connects TRBV7-9 to TRBJ1-2, with unresolved D. Germline CDR1 and CDR2: SEHNR and FQNEAQ (reference sequence). There are 13 residues in the CDR3. V gave up 7 bases and J gave up 6 bases, with 15 bases separating them. Here the CDR3 reads CASTSGMRDGYTF. CDR3 coding DNA: TGTGCCAGCACCTCGGGGATGCGCGATGGCTACACCTTC. The full variable domain, with the rest looked up from reference TRBV7-9 and TRBJ1-2, is DTGVSQNPRHKITKRGQNVTFRCDPISEHNRLYWYRQTLGQGPEFLTYFQNEAQLEKSRLLSDRFSAERPKGSFSTLEIQRTEQGDSAMYLCASTSGMRDGYTFGSGTRLTVV.